This TCR beta chain was obtained from a study of blood T cell repertoires in COVID-19 (TCRdb year 2020). For the study in its entirety: The collaborator samples originated in the United States, Italy and Spain and spanned the acute and convalescent phases of COVID-19. The material from the prospective study consisted of cDNA or gDNA derived from T cells, B-cell-depleted T cells, or PBMCs. The sample metadata nearly always contained a de-identified subject ID, COVID-19 status, age in years and sex. Where available, HLA class I and class II types were taken from metadata supplied by the sample provider and were not determined by assay-based typing. The samples were drawn from two sources: the first 160 participants of the ongoing ImmuneRACE study, and fewer than 1,500 subjects contributed by 6 global collaborators. A freely available public database, intended as a resource for researchers studying the immune response to SARS-CoV-2, is where the repertoires were released. Deeply sampled blood TCRbeta repertoires from subjects exposed to, actively infected with, or recovered from COVID-19 were included in the dataset.

The CDR3 runs 16 residues from the cysteine to the phenylalanine. Solely the CDR3 DNA is kept, with 48 bases framed from the first base. Trimming accounts for 2 bases at V and 6 bases at J, while the number of junction bases matched to no gene is 8. CDR1 and CDR2 were assigned from the germline V gene as KGHDR and SFDVKD. Findings and caveats that apply to the study as a whole: The amount of clinical and demographic metadata varied by source and participant and was provided uncurated.

TCRbeta CDR3 regions were amplified from genomic DNA using the immunoSEQ Assay, a bias-controlled multiplex PCR. For the original study's pipeline: Nucleated cell counts per sample were estimated from amplification of reference gene primers within the assay. To quantify the absolute abundance of each unique TCRbeta CDR3 rearrangement, sequence reads were collapsed and filtered. For each sample, productive Simpson clonality was calculated by taking the square root of Simpson's diversity index across productive rearrangements. TCRdb retrieved this table from immuneACCESS and kept in-frame rearrangements only. Not all clones are present; in checked studies, unresolved V genes account for under half, and no reason is known for the remainder. The V and J calls and clone size are taken from that table; D and trimming were inferred from the DNA. This sample holds 150,000 or so clones; 84% were observed only once. Clones ranked in the top ten supply about 12% of the sample.

Remarks on this clone: Its antigen specificity is not known. One base away there is no much larger clone; base qualities are not given.

Enrolling through a virtual design, the prospective study's participants ranged in age from roughly 18 to 95 years and lived across about two dozen United States geographic areas. In the prospective study, cohorts were assigned on the basis of participant-reported clinical history obtained from a screening survey and a study questionnaire. ImmuneRACE Cohort 3 recovered participants were defined by two consecutive negative NP/OP PCR tests, healthcare professional clearance, or symptom resolution. Mobile phlebotomists in the prospective study collected whole blood, serum and a nasopharyngeal or oropharyngeal swab from every participant. Additional blood draws and questionnaires over an approximately 2-month period could optionally be provided by prospective study participants. Before DNA extraction, blood samples from the prospective study were shipped at room temperature or frozen.

This sequence originates from a man aged 50-59 years who had recovered from COVID-19. The V and J segments used are TRBV24-1 and TRBJ2-3; TRBD1 agrees with 9 junctional bases. Input material: PBMCs or T cells enriched from blood (not recorded which). The CDR3 region has the sequence CATSDSRTGEADTQYF. The DNA sequence follows: TGTGCCACCAGTGATTCCAGGACAGGGGAGGCCGATACGCAGTATTTT.